The 24 T cell receptor beta chains below come from one sample, sequenced in a study of T cells in Graves' hyperthyroidism and ophthalmopathy. What was amplified from RNA transcripts were TCR beta CDR3 regions. Initially, a first-round RT-PCR of the TCR CDR3 employed the HTBI primer set. MiXCR, run by TCRdb on the multiplex PCR reads, gives a single entry per CDR3 protein. Of around 250,000 distinct CDR3 sequences listed, roughly 15% are singletons. Sequencing used blood. The receptor source for this set is a woman in her thirties or forties with Graves' hyperthyroidism that later progressed to Graves' ophthalmopathy.

There are many counts of this clonotype. This chain uses TRBV18 with TRBJ2-3; TRBD2 agrees at 7 bases. Germline V lookup: CDR1 KGHSH, CDR2 LQKENI. CDR3 length equals 16 residues. V shed 1 base, J shed 0 bases, and the junction held 4 bases outside the gene matches. CDR3 nucleotide sequence: TGTGCCAGCTCACCACAGCTAGCGGACAGCACAGATACGCAGTATTTT. Residues: CASSPQLADSTDTQYF.

The chain links TRBV18 to TRBJ1-6; TRBD1 aligns across 9 bases. J lost 9 bases, V lost 3 bases, and 12 bases had no gene match. Germline loops: CDR1 KGHSH, CDR2 LQKENI. The CDR3 extends over 17 amino acids. This chain's CDR3 is CASSPGRAGTGSSPLHF. CDR3 sequence (DNA): TGTGCCAGCTCACCGGGGAGAGCCGGGACAGGGTCTTCACCCCTCCACTTT.

The chain links TRBV6-2 or TRBV6-3 to TRBJ1-1; 7 positions agree with TRBD1. Germline loops: CDR1 MNHEY, CDR2 SVGEGT. The CDR3 loop spans 20 amino acids. The J segment lost 8 bases and the V segment lost 0 bases, leaving 24 bases of the junction unmatched. The CDR3 DNA reads as TGTGCCAGCAGTTACTCGTTCTTGGCGGAGAGGGGGCGGCAGGGGGTAGAAGCTTTCTTT. Protein: CASSYSFLAERGRQGVEAFF.

This clonotype turned up a few times. The chain employs TRBV6-5 and TRBJ1-1; no firm D call. This CDR3 is built from 15 residues. Trimming stripped 2 bases from V and 1 base from J, with 11 bases between. Per germline, CDR1 MNHEY and CDR2 SVGAGI. This CDR3 reads CASSYRVGGNTEAFF. The DNA of the CDR3 is TGTGCCAGCAGTTACAGGGTAGGTGGGAACACTGAAGCTTTCTTT.

This clonotype showed up many times. The CDR3 DNA follows: TGTGCCAGCACCCTGGGGAGGGAGAATGAGCAGTTCTTC. It specifies CASTLGRENEQFF. V is TRBV28 and J is TRBJ2-1, with 7 bases matching TRBD2. Germline values: CDR1 MDHEN, CDR2 SYDVKM. The CDR3 contains 13 residues. Unmatched junction bases numbered 7, after V lost 7 bases and J lost 7 bases.

V usage is TRBV11-1 and J usage is TRBJ2-3; 11 positions match TRBD2. CDR3 length: 17 amino acids. Germline V gene data show CDR1 as SGHAT and CDR2 as FQDESV (reference sequence). Germline trimming cut 2 bases from V and 0 bases from J; bases unmatched to any gene: 4. DNA of the CDR3: TGTGCCAGCAGCTTACGGAGACTAGCGGGAAGCACAGATACGCAGTATTTT. Protein: CASSLRRLAGSTDTQYF.

The chain uses TRBV20-1 and TRBJ2-1, with no clear D. Germline CDR1 DFQATT, CDR2 SNEGSKA (reference sequence). This CDR3 region has 12 residues. The ends were cut back, 6 bases at V and 5 bases at J, with 11 bases in the middle. CDR3 sequence: CSARAPDNEQFF. CDR3 DNA sequence: TGCAGTGCCCGGGCCCCAGACAATGAGCAGTTCTTC.

The gene calls are TRBV28 and TRBJ2-7; D might be TRBD1 (6 bases). CDR1 and CDR2 from the germline V gene are MDHEN and SYDVKM. Trimming removed 6 bases from V and 9 bases from J, with 18 bases in between. The CDR3 contains 13 residues. The CDR3 spells CASSLGQVGGQYF. The CDR3 DNA follows: TGTGCCAGCAGCCTGGGGCAGGTAGGGGGGCAGTACTTC. Full variable domain (outside the CDR3, taken from reference TRBV28 and TRBJ2-7): DVKVTQSSRYLVKRTGEKVFLECVQDMDHENMFWYRQDPGLGLRLIYFSYDVKMKEKGDIPEGYSVSREKKERFSLILESASTNQTSMYLCASSLGQVGGQYFGPGTRLTVT.

This clonotype has ten or more counts. The chain recombines TRBV12-3 or TRBV12-4 with TRBJ2-5; D may be TRBD2 (7 bases). The CDR3 runs 17 residues. Trimming stripped 7 bases from V and 2 bases from J, with 23 bases between. CDR3 nucleotide sequence: TGTGCCAGCACCCCTCTTTGGGGAGGGGGGAGGCAAGAGACCCAGTACTTC. Translated: CASTPLWGGGRQETQYF.

This clonotype showed up many times. The rearrangement uses TRBV6-1 and TRBJ1-1; D uncertain. V was trimmed by 6 bases and J by 10 bases, leaving 18 bases between them. The V gene's germline CDR1 is MNHNS and CDR2 SASEGT. There are 13 residues in the CDR3. As DNA, the CDR3 is TGTGCCAGCAGCCCCGACATACACCGAGGAGCTTTCTTT. This translates into CASSPDIHRGAFF.

This clonotype has ten or more counts. The chain couples TRBV29-1 to TRBJ1-1, with 7 positions matching TRBD1. The V gene's germline CDR1 is SQVTM and CDR2 ANQGSEA. V lost 4 bases to trimming and J lost 6 bases; unmatched junction nucleotides: 8. CDR3 length: 13 residues. The CDR3 DNA reads as TGCAGCGTTGTAATGATTCAGGGGGCTGAAGCTTTCTTT. This encodes CSVVMIQGAEAFF.

This clonotype came up once. V and J are TRBV10-1 and TRBJ2-3; tentative D call: TRBD2 (6 bases). Trimming removed 5 bases at V and 2 bases at J, with 11 bases between. This CDR3 contains 14 residues. CDR1 and CDR2 (germline): WNHNN, SYGVQD (reference sequence). The CDR3 is CASSQGGTTDTQYF. CDR3 coding DNA: TGCGCCAGCAGTCAGGGCGGGACCACAGATACGCAGTATTTT.

Only a few counts were recorded for this clonotype. The rearrangement uses TRBV15 and TRBJ1-2; no definite D call. Germline CDR1 LNHNV, CDR2 YYDKDF (reference sequence). Trimming took 8 bases from V and 4 from J, leaving 11 bases between them. The length of the CDR3 is 12 residues. In DNA, the CDR3 is TGTGCCACCCTTGCAGCCCCCTATGGCTACACCTTC. Its protein is CATLAAPYGYTF.

This chain joins TRBV11-2 and TRBJ2-1, with TRBD2 matching over 9 bases. The CDR3 consists of 16 residues. Germline V gene lookup returns CDR1 SGHAT and CDR2 FQNNGV. The V and J ends lost 6 bases and 9 bases, in that order; junction bases with no gene match: 15. The CDR3 loop is CASRTPGLAGEGEQFF. CDR3 in DNA: TGTGCCAGCAGAACACCGGGACTAGCAGGGGAGGGTGAGCAGTTCTTC.

The rearrangement uses TRBV15 and TRBJ2-5; either TRBD1 or TRBD2 may supply D (5 bases each). The CDR3 contains 17 residues. With 0 bases removed from V and 3 bases from J, the gap between germline ends came to 17 bases. CDR1 LNHNV and CDR2 YYDKDF come from the germline V gene (reference sequence). The CDR3 is CATSRDEVGRSEETQYF. The CDR3 bases are TGTGCCACCAGCAGAGATGAAGTGGGACGGTCTGAAGAGACCCAGTACTTC.

With respect to this clonotype: A much more abundant neighbour one base away suggests this may be a read error. The V gene is TRBV20-1, the J gene TRBJ1-6, with a tentative D call TRBD1 (5 bases). In germline, CDR1 is DFQATT, CDR2 SNEGSKA (reference sequence). The CDR3 consists of 14 residues. In DNA form, the CDR3 reads TGCAGTGCTAGAGTCAGGGAATATAATTCACCCCTCCAGTTT. Amino acid sequence: CSARVREYNSPLQF.

This clonotype was detected many times. CDR3 region: CASSLALAGGTGELFF. The DNA of the CDR3 is TGTGCCAGCAGCTTAGCGCTAGCGGGAGGCACCGGGGAGCTGTTTTTT. The chain employs TRBV11-2 and TRBJ2-2, with 11 bases fitting TRBD2. There are 16 residues in the CDR3. J lost 4 bases, V lost 1 base, and 2 bases had no gene match. Germline V gives CDR1 SGHAT, CDR2 FQNNGV.

This clonotype was found a few times. The chain is built from TRBV18 and TRBJ2-2; D is ambiguous. This CDR3 contains 18 residues. Germline V gives CDR1 KGHSH, CDR2 LQKENI. Trimming left V 2 bases short and J 0 bases short, with 16 bases between. This CDR3 reads CASSPFVGGLTNTGELFF. The CDR3 DNA is TGTGCCAGCTCACCATTTGTTGGCGGTCTGACGAACACCGGGGAGCTGTTTTTT.

This clonotype was counted many times. This sequence joins TRBV20-1 and TRBJ2-3; 8 nucleotides line up with TRBD2. Germline V gene lookup returns CDR1 DFQATT and CDR2 SNEGSKA (reference sequence). The CDR3 length is 13 residues. With V trimmed by 5 bases and J by 0 bases, 1 base remained unmatched. DNA of the CDR3: TGCAGTGCTCGGGAGGGAAGCACAGATACGCAGTATTTT. Its protein is CSAREGSTDTQYF.

This clonotype was observed at least ten times. V gene TRBV5-1 combines with J gene TRBJ2-3; TRBD2 matches at 7 bases. There are 14 residues in the CDR3. The germline CDR1 and CDR2 sequences are SGHRS and YFSETQ. V trimming: 2 bases; J trimming: 0 bases; junction bases outside the gene matches: 0. For the CDR3, the DNA is TGCGCCAGCAGCTTTAGCGGGAGCACAGATACGCAGTATTTT. Its translation is CASSFSGSTDTQYF.

This clonotype was counted only a few times. A read error may explain this, as a much larger clone is one base away. The rearrangement uses TRBV19 and TRBJ2-3; 7 bases agree with TRBD2. There are 12 residues in the CDR3. Germline loops: CDR1 LNHDA, CDR2 SQIVND (reference sequence). CDR3 loop: CAVAGRTDTRYF. The CDR3, as DNA: TGTGCCGTAGCGGGTCGCACAGATACGCGGTATTTT. Variable domain in full (rest from reference TRBV19 and TRBJ2-3): DGGITQSPKYLFRKEGQNVTLSCEQNLNHDAMYWYRQDPGQGLRLIYYSQIVNDFQKGDIAEGYSVSREKKESFPLTVTSAQKNPTAFYLCAVAGRTDTRYFGPGTRLTVL.

This clonotype was seen at least ten times. The chain employs TRBV15 and TRBJ1-3; D possibly corresponds to TRBD1 (6 bases). The V gene lost 6 bases and the J gene lost 2 bases, with 11 bases spanning the gap. The CDR3 covers 14 residues. CDR1 and CDR2 (germline): LNHNV, YYDKDF (reference sequence). The CDR3 here is CATSRAGAGNTIYF. The CDR3 DNA follows: TGTGCCACCAGTCGTGCAGGGGCTGGAAACACCATATATTTT.

This clonotype was counted many times. The chain recombines TRBV11-2 with TRBJ1-6, with TRBD1 as a possible D gene (5 bases). Germline values: CDR1 SGHAT, CDR2 FQNNGV. Trimming took off 5 bases at V and 1 base at J, with 9 bases between the two ends. This CDR3 comprises 15 residues. CDR3 in amino acids: CASSLGASYNSPLHF. In DNA, the CDR3 is TGTGCCAGCAGCCTCGGGGCTTCCTATAATTCACCCCTCCACTTT.

This clonotype was found many times. The chain is built from TRBV28 and TRBJ2-1; tentative D call: TRBD2 (5 bases). The CDR3 runs 18 residues. The V gene lost 6 bases and the J gene lost 0 bases, with 21 bases spanning the gap. The V gene's germline CDR1 is MDHEN and CDR2 SYDVKM. The CDR3: CASSRRGKLVRSYNEQFF. CDR3 in DNA: TGTGCCAGCAGCCGCCGGGGAAAACTAGTTCGCTCCTACAATGAGCAGTTCTTC. Using reference TRBV28 and TRBJ2-1 for the parts outside the CDR3, the full variable domain is DVKVTQSSRYLVKRTGEKVFLECVQDMDHENMFWYRQDPGLGLRLIYFSYDVKMKEKGDIPEGYSVSREKKERFSLILESASTNQTSMYLCASSRRGKLVRSYNEQFFGPGTRLTVL.